This TCR beta chain was captured by sequencing in a study of T cell responses to AZD1222 COVID-19 vaccine. Produced via immunoSEQ multiplex PCR; TCRdb's table is partial and in-frame only. Of approximately 84,000 clones listed, around 90% are singletons. Note on this clone: Antigen specificity is unknown.

Overall study results and limits: The donor cohort was predominantly white British with a female majority, and clonal diversity may have been underestimated.

This CDR3 comprises 13 residues. From germline, CDR1 is SGHRS and CDR2 YFSETQ. The germline V and J ends were trimmed by 4 bases and 0 bases, with 7 bases remaining between them. The clonotype was recovered from an adult in good health. Sequences were derived from peripheral blood, sampled on day 0 of AZD1222 vaccination. This chain joins TRBV5-1 and TRBJ1-1; D possibly corresponds to TRBD1 (5 bases). The CDR3, as DNA: TGCGCCAGCAGCCAACAGGTGAACACTGAAGCTTTCTTT. Protein product: CASSQQVNTEAFF.